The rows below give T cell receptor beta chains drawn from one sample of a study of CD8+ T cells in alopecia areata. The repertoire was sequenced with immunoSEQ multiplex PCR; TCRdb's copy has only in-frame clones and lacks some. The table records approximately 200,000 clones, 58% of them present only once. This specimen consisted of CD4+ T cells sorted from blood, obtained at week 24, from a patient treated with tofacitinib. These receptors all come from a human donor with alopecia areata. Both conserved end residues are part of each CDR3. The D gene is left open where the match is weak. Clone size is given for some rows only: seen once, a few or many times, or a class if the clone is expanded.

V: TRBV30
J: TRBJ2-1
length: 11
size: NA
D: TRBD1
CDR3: CACGQDNEQFF
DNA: TGTGCTTGTGGACAGGACAATGAGCAGTTCTTC

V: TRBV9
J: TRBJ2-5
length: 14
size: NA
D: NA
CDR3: CASSVYGAEETQYF
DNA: TGTGCCAGCAGCGTTTATGGGGCCGAAGAGACCCAGTACTTC

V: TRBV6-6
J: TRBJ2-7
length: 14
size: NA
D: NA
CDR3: CASSQGRTTYEQYF
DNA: TGTGCCAGCAGTCAGGGACGGACTACCTACGAGCAGTACTTC

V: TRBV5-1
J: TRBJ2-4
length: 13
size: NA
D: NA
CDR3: CASSLNTENIQYF
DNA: TGCGCCAGCAGCTTGAACACCGAAAACATTCAGTACTTC

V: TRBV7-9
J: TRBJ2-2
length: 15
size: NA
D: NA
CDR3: CASSLAVSVSGELFF
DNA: TGTGCCAGCAGCTTAGCGGTATCAGTGAGCGGGGAGCTGTTTTTT

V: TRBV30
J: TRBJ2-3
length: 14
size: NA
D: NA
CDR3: CAWSRVRSTDTQYF
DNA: TGTGCCTGGAGTAGGGTGCGTTCCACAGATACGCAGTATTTT

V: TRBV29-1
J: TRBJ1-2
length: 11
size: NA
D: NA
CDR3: CSVVSGIGYTF
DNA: TGCAGCGTTGTCTCGGGAATCGGCTACACCTTC

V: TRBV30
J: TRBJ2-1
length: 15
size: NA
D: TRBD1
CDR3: CAWSVGTGSHNEQFF
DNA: TGTGCCTGGAGTGTGGGGACAGGCTCCCACAATGAGCAGTTCTTC

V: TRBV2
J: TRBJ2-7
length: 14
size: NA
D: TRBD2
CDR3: CASSARTRASEQYF
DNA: TGTGCCAGCAGTGCCCGGACTAGAGCCTCCGAGCAGTACTTC

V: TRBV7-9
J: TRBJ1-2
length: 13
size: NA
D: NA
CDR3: CATQRDLGHGYTF
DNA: TGTGCCACCCAGAGGGACCTCGGACATGGCTACACCTTC

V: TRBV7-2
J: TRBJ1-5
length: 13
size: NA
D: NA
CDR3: CASSPDGDQPQHF
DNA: TGTGCCAGCAGCCCGGACGGAGATCAGCCCCAGCATTTT

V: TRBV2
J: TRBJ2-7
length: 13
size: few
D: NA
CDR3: CASIAIRTYEQYF
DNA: TGTGCCAGCATAGCGATACGAACCTACGAGCAGTACTTC

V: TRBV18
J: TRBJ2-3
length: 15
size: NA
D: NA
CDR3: CASSPMGPGTDTQYF
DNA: TGTGCCAGCTCACCAATGGGGCCGGGCACAGATACGCAGTATTTT

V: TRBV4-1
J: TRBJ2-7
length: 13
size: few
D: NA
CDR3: CASSPGTEYEQYF
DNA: TGCGCCAGCAGCCCCGGGACCGAGTACGAGCAGTACTTC